These 32 T cell receptor beta chains share one sample of origin, sequenced in a study of cytomegalovirus exposure and HLA in healthy donors. The PCR made use of 60 Vbeta and 13 Jbeta primers. Clones were sequenced by immunoSEQ multiplex PCR, and TCRdb holds only the in-frame ones, with some missing. The sample lists about 99,000 clones, around two thirds occurring once. Sample: PBMCs. Every receptor here comes from a woman aged 45-60 years in good health and CMV-seronegative.

In its sample, this clone was seen a few times. The chain couples TRBV10-2 to TRBJ2-3; TRBD2 aligns across 11 bases. Trimming cost V 6 bases and J 9 bases; bases outside gene matches: 5. The germline CDR1 and CDR2 sequences are WSHSY and SAAADI. CDR3 length: 13 amino acids. The CDR3 coding sequence is TGCGCCAGCAGACTAGCGGGGGATCAAACGCAGTATTTT. Amino acid sequence: CASRLAGDQTQYF.

This clone came up a few times. The chain employs TRBV4-1 and TRBJ1-1; D ambiguous. This CDR3 contains 15 residues. Germline-derived CDR1 and CDR2 are MGHRA and YSYEKL. V lost 1 base to trimming and J lost 6 bases, with 15 bases between them. The CDR3 here is CASSQASPGMSEAFF. The DNA for the CDR3 is TGCGCCAGCAGCCAAGCTTCCCCCGGGATGTCTGAAGCTTTCTTT.

This chain links TRBV19 with TRBJ1-3; D possibly corresponds to TRBD1 (6 bases). Per germline, CDR1 LNHDA and CDR2 SQIVND (reference sequence). The CDR3 spans 17 residues. The V gene lost 6 bases and the J gene lost 3 bases, with 21 bases spanning the gap. The CDR3 nucleotides are TGTGCCAGTAGCATCCAAGTAAACAGGGTCAGTGGAAACACCATATATTTT. It encodes CASSIQVNRVSGNTIYF.

This clone occurred a few times. The gene calls are TRBV28 and TRBJ2-2, with 9 bases aligning to TRBD2. Per the germline V gene, CDR1 is MDHEN and CDR2 is SYDVKM. V was clipped by 5 bases and J by 0 bases; unmatched bases: 4. The CDR3 length is 16 residues. Here the CDR3 reads CASSLLAGSNTGELFF. CDR3 sequence (DNA): TGTGCCAGCAGTCTCCTAGCGGGGTCGAACACCGGGGAGCTGTTTTTT.

The chain couples TRBV11-3 to TRBJ2-2; TRBD1 might be the D (6 bases). The CDR3 extends over 19 amino acids. Between the trimmed V and J ends, which lost 5 bases and 1 base, there was a span of 23 bases. Germline V CDR1 and CDR2: SGHNT, YENEEA. The CDR3 sequence is CASSPPTGRFAVNTGELFF. The CDR3, as DNA: TGTGCCAGCAGCCCCCCAACAGGGCGCTTTGCGGTGAACACCGGGGAGCTGTTTTTT.

The V and J genes are TRBV28 and TRBJ2-3; D remains unclear. This CDR3 region has 12 residues. Germline assignment: CDR1 MDHEN and CDR2 SYDVKM. Between the trimmed V and J ends, which lost 6 bases and 6 bases, there was a span of 10 bases. DNA for the CDR3: TGTGCCAGCAGGACGGGTTGGGATACGCAGTATTTT. Its translation is CASRTGWDTQYF.

The gene calls are TRBV5-4 and TRBJ2-5; D possibly corresponds to TRBD1 (6 bases). V was pared by 4 bases and J by 1 base, with 8 bases between. Germline V lookup: CDR1 SGHNT, CDR2 YYREEE (reference sequence). CDR3 length: 13 amino acids. CDR3 sequence reads: CASSQTGQETQYF. The DNA for the CDR3 is TGTGCCAGCAGCCAGACAGGCCAAGAGACCCAGTACTTC.

The chain joins TRBV10-3 to TRBJ2-1, with 7 bases that match TRBD2. V was clipped by 2 bases and J by 5 bases; unmatched bases: 6. CDR1 ENHRY and CDR2 SYGVKD come from the germline V gene. The CDR3 has 15 residues. The CDR3 DNA reads as TGTGCCATCAGTGAGCAGGCGGGAGCGAACAATGAGCAGTTCTTC. Translating gives CAISEQAGANNEQFF.

The CDR3 is CASSGTGGGDGYTF. CDR3 nucleotide sequence: TGTGCCAGCAGTGGAACAGGGGGCGGCGATGGCTACACCTTC. The V gene is TRBV6-4, the J gene TRBJ1-2; 9 nucleotides align to TRBD1. This CDR3 comprises 14 residues. The germline gives CDR1 MRHNA, CDR2 SNTAGT. The V gene end was trimmed by 4 bases and the J gene end by 6 bases; junction bases not matched to a gene: 6.

The chain carries TRBV28 and TRBJ1-1; D uncertain. CDR1 is MDHEN and CDR2 is SYDVKM in the germline V gene. V dropped 3 bases and J dropped 4 bases, with 12 bases sitting between them. The CDR3 covers 14 residues. The CDR3 is CASSFSGQATEAFF. As DNA, the CDR3 is TGTGCCAGCAGTTTTAGTGGCCAGGCCACTGAAGCTTTCTTT.

The chain uses TRBV5-4 and TRBJ2-7; 9 positions match TRBD2. V lost 4 bases to trimming and J lost 6 bases; unmatched junction nucleotides: 8. This CDR3 has 14 residues. Germline loops: CDR1 SGHNT, CDR2 YYREEE (reference sequence). The CDR3 DNA reads as TGTGCCAGCAGCGGCGAGGGACTAGCTCTCGAGCAGTACTTC. It translates to CASSGEGLALEQYF.

The chain carries TRBV5-4 and TRBJ1-6; TRBD1 matches 9 bases. The CDR3 loop spans 16 amino acids. V trimming: 6 bases; J trimming: 13 bases; junction bases outside the gene matches: 17. Germline V gene sequence: CDR1 SGHNT, CDR2 YYREEE (reference sequence). The CDR3 coding sequence is TGTGCCAGCACCCTGACTGGGACAGGGTCAGTATCTCCCCTCCACTTT. Translation gives CASTLTGTGSVSPLHF.

This clone was detected only once. This rearrangement joins TRBV29-1 to TRBJ1-2, with D possibly TRBD1 on 5 matching bases. The germline V and J ends were trimmed by 7 bases and 4 bases, with 13 bases remaining between them. CDR1 and CDR2 (germline): SQVTM, ANQGSEA. The CDR3 contains 12 residues. The DNA for the CDR3 is TGCAGCGCACACGGGGGGATCTATGGCTACACCTTC. This encodes CSAHGGIYGYTF.

In regard to this clone: This CDR3 is also generated by other DNA sequences in the sample. The CDR3 loop is CASSFTAVQPQHF. In DNA form, the CDR3 reads TGTGCCAGCAGTTTCACCGCGGTTCAGCCCCAGCATTTT. The rearrangement uses TRBV27 and TRBJ1-5; D remains unclear. Germline lookup yields CDR1 MNHEY and CDR2 SMNVEV (reference sequence). This CDR3 is 13 amino acids long. V was clipped by 3 bases and J by 6 bases, with 9 bases between them.

This chain uses TRBV25-1 with TRBJ2-5; 10 nucleotides agree with TRBD2. Germline trimming cut 2 bases from V and 4 bases from J; bases unmatched to any gene: 13. The CDR3 has 18 amino acids. The germline V gene has CDR1 MGHDK and CDR2 SYGVNS. DNA of the CDR3: TGTGCCAGCAGTGAACTTCTAAGCGGGAGGGCCGGAGGAGAGACCCAGTACTTC. Translation: CASSELLSGRAGGETQYF.

The genes are TRBV12-5 and TRBJ1-6, with TRBD1 identical over 7 bases. The V gene end was trimmed by 0 bases and the J gene end by 6 bases; junction bases not matched to a gene: 14. The CDR3 consists of 19 residues. Germline CDR1 reads LGHNT; CDR2 reads FRNRAP. This chain's CDR3 is CASGLVPSGQVKFNSPLHF. The CDR3 DNA sequence: TGTGCTAGTGGTTTGGTACCATCTGGACAGGTGAAATTTAATTCACCCCTCCACTTT.

This clone was found once. V and J are TRBV11-1 and TRBJ2-5, with TRBD2 matching 11 bases. Germline V gives CDR1 SGHAT, CDR2 FQDESV (reference sequence). CDR3 length equals 14 residues. Losses at the gene ends were 7 bases for V and 1 base for J; bases not matched to a gene: 2. CDR3 residues: CASNSGGAQETQYF. CDR3 DNA sequence: TGTGCCAGCAATAGCGGGGGGGCCCAAGAGACCCAGTACTTC.

V usage is TRBV5-1 and J usage is TRBJ2-1, with 7 nucleotides matching TRBD1. Germline trimming cut 0 bases from V and 5 bases from J; bases unmatched to any gene: 8. Per germline, CDR1 SGHRS and CDR2 YFSETQ. This CDR3 spans 16 amino acids. CDR3 loop: CASSLGPRDSDNEQFF. In DNA, the CDR3 is TGCGCCAGCAGCTTGGGCCCTCGGGACAGTGACAATGAGCAGTTCTTC. The complete variable domain, with remaining parts taken from reference TRBV5-1 and TRBJ2-1, reads KAGVTQTPRYLIKTRGQQVTLSCSPISGHRSVSWYQQTPGQGLQFLFEYFSETQRNKGNFPGRFSGRQFSNSRSEMNVSTLELGDSALYLCASSLGPRDSDNEQFFGPGTRLTVL.

There are a few counts of this clone. This rearrangement joins TRBV28 to TRBJ2-5, with 9 bases lining up with TRBD1. The germline gives CDR1 MDHEN, CDR2 SYDVKM. The CDR3 runs 14 residues. The J segment lost 3 bases and the V segment lost 3 bases, leaving 2 bases of the junction unmatched. CDR3 residues: CASSLGDREETQYF. The CDR3 DNA reads TGTGCCAGCAGTTTGGGGGACAGGGAAGAGACCCAGTACTTC. The whole variable domain, filled in from reference TRBV28 and TRBJ2-5, reads DVKVTQSSRYLVKRTGEKVFLECVQDMDHENMFWYRQDPGLGLRLIYFSYDVKMKEKGDIPEGYSVSREKKERFSLILESASTNQTSMYLCASSLGDREETQYFGPGTRLLVL.

This chain uses TRBV25-1 with TRBJ2-5, with D perhaps TRBD2 (5 bases). This CDR3 has 14 amino acids. Germline CDR1 MGHDK, CDR2 SYGVNS. V lost 2 bases and J lost 2, with 9 bases in between. The CDR3 protein is CASSETGIQETQYF. The CDR3 DNA follows: TGTGCCAGCAGTGAAACCGGGATACAAGAGACCCAGTACTTC.

This chain uses TRBV13 with TRBJ2-4; a weak D match, TRBD2 (6 bases). Per germline, CDR1 PRHDT and CDR2 FYEKMQ (reference sequence). CDR3 length: 16 amino acids. V was cut by 0 bases and J by 4 bases, with 13 bases left in between. The CDR3 loop reads CASSLGRSGTKNIQYF. CDR3 DNA: TGTGCCAGCAGCTTAGGCCGGTCAGGGACTAAAAACATTCAGTACTTC.

This chain uses TRBV7-6 with TRBJ1-2, with 7 nucleotides matching TRBD1. The V gene end was trimmed by 11 bases and the J gene end by 8 bases; junction bases not matched to a gene: 23. The CDR3 covers 16 residues. The germline V gene has CDR1 SGHVS and CDR2 FNYEAQ. CDR3 sequence: CAGKRESGTAPRGYTF. In DNA, the CDR3 is TGTGCCGGGAAACGTGAGTCCGGGACAGCCCCTAGAGGCTACACCTTC.

This chain uses TRBV19 with TRBJ1-1; D is possibly TRBD1 (6 bases). V was pared by 1 base and J by 4 bases, with 7 bases between. The CDR3 sequence is 13 residues long. Germline V gene lookup returns CDR1 LNHDA and CDR2 SQIVND (reference sequence). CDR3 in DNA: TGTGCCAGTAGTATAGGACAGGCCACTGAAGCTTTCTTT. This gives the protein CASSIGQATEAFF.

The V and J genes are TRBV5-4 and TRBJ2-1; tentative D call: TRBD2 (5 bases). V was trimmed by 0 bases and J by 4 bases, leaving 11 bases between them. The germline gives CDR1 SGHNT, CDR2 YYREEE (reference sequence). This CDR3 has 15 amino acids. In nucleotides, the CDR3 is TGTGCCAGCAGCTTGGGGGGAGCTGGGTACAATGAGCAGTTCTTC. Protein: CASSLGGAGYNEQFF. The full variable domain, completed using reference TRBV5-4 and TRBJ2-1, is ETGVTQSPTHLIKTRGQQVTLRCSSQSGHNTVSWYQQALGQGPQFIFQYYREEENGRGNFPPRFSGLQFPNYSSELNVNALELDDSALYLCASSLGGAGYNEQFFGPGTRLTVL.

The rearrangement links TRBV2 to TRBJ2-7; 7 positions match TRBD1. This CDR3 has 14 amino acids. The ends lost 9 bases at V and 3 bases at J; junction bases unmatched: 11. CDR1 and CDR2 (germline): SNHLY, FYNNEI. CDR3 region: CARDVRAGGYEQYF. CDR3 nucleotides: TGTGCCAGAGACGTCAGGGCAGGGGGCTACGAGCAGTACTTC.

The rearrangement joins TRBV19 to TRBJ2-5; 8 nucleotides align to TRBD1. The J call may not be correct, given that the DNA end is closer to TRBJ2-7. The CDR3 sequence is 14 residues long. Germline V gene data show CDR1 as LNHDA and CDR2 as SQIVND (reference sequence). CDR3 sequence reads: CASSIPGTGYEQYF. The DNA of the CDR3 is TGTGCCAGTAGTATACCGGGGACAGGTTACGAGCAGTACTTC.

As regards this clone: An end of the junction differs from the germline gene, which may be a read error. The chain recombines TRBV5-6 with TRBJ2-1; D is uncertain. Germline V gives CDR1 SGHDT, CDR2 YYEEEE. This CDR3 is 11 amino acids long. The CDR3 nucleotides are TGTGCCAGCAGCTCCTCCAATGAGCAGTTCTTC. Translating gives CASSSSNEQFF.

This clone occurred once. The rearrangement uses TRBV27 and TRBJ1-1; D is perhaps TRBD1 (6 bases). In germline, CDR1 is MNHEY, CDR2 SMNVEV (reference sequence). The CDR3 has 16 amino acids. The V end was cut by 0 bases, the J end by 2 bases, with 13 bases between. CDR3 in amino acids: CASSLSSGAFNTEAFF. CDR3 DNA: TGTGCCAGCAGTTTATCTTCAGGGGCATTTAACACTGAAGCTTTCTTT.

This clone has more than one count but fewer than ten. V is TRBV19 and J is TRBJ2-3; 8 positions match TRBD1. CDR1 is LNHDA and CDR2 is SQIVND in the germline V gene (reference sequence). The trim removed 5 bases at V and 2 bases at J, leaving 9 bases unmatched. CDR3 size: 16 residues. The chain's CDR3 is CASSPMTGASTDTQYF. CDR3 bases: TGTGCCAGTAGTCCGATGACAGGGGCATCCACAGATACGCAGTATTTT. The whole variable domain, filled in from reference TRBV19 and TRBJ2-3, reads DGGITQSPKYLFRKEGQNVTLSCEQNLNHDAMYWYRQDPGQGLRLIYYSQIVNDFQKGDIAEGYSVSREKKESFPLTVTSAQKNPTAFYLCASSPMTGASTDTQYFGPGTRLTVL.

This chain joins TRBV25-1 and TRBJ1-5; no clear D. Germline CDR1 MGHDK, CDR2 SYGVNS. The CDR3 contains 13 residues. Trimming left V 4 bases short and J 0 bases short, with 4 bases between. The CDR3 loop reads CASSAGSNQPQHF. In DNA form, the CDR3 reads TGTGCCAGCAGTGCCGGTAGCAATCAGCCCCAGCATTTT.

V and J are TRBV19 and TRBJ1-4; no firm D call. This CDR3 comprises 13 residues. V lost 3 bases and J lost 5, with 7 bases in between. The germline gives CDR1 LNHDA, CDR2 SQIVND (reference sequence). CDR3 sequence reads: CASSIVRNEKLFF. CDR3 nucleotide sequence: TGTGCCAGTAGTATTGTTAGAAATGAAAAACTGTTTTTT.

This clone has more than one count but fewer than ten. The V and J genes are TRBV19 and TRBJ2-5, with D possibly matching TRBD1 (5 bases). Trimming cost V 5 bases and J 2 bases, with 15 bases left between them. The germline CDR1 and CDR2 sequences are LNHDA and SQIVND (reference sequence). This CDR3 spans 15 amino acids. The CDR3 loop reads CASSGPDRQQETQYF. The CDR3, as DNA: TGTGCCAGTAGTGGACCGGACCGACAGCAAGAGACCCAGTACTTC.